The 5 T cell receptor beta chains in this list originate from one sample, sequenced in a study of immune evolution from preneoplasia to lung adenocarcinoma. Clones were sequenced by immunoSEQ multiplex PCR, and TCRdb holds only the in-frame ones, with some missing. Of some 3,300 clones listed, 80% are singletons. The sample taken for sequencing was FFPE adjacent normal lung tissue. The source is a person aged 60 to 85 with lung adenocarcinoma.

This clone has only one observation. The chain uses TRBV10-3 and TRBJ2-1; D unclear. Germline loops: CDR1 ENHRY, CDR2 SYGVKD. Trimming took off 0 bases at V and 6 bases at J, with 12 bases between the two ends. CDR3 size: 15 residues. CDR3 loop: CAISESRTPSNEQFF. The CDR3 DNA is TGTGCCATCAGTGAGTCGCGGACCCCATCCAATGAGCAGTTCTTC.

The rearrangement joins TRBV5-1 to TRBJ2-2; 8 bases are a match to TRBD1. In germline, CDR1 is SGHRS, CDR2 YFSETQ. With V trimmed by 5 bases and J by 5 bases, 5 bases remained unmatched. CDR3 size: 14 residues. This CDR3 reads CASREQGDTGELFF. The CDR3, as DNA: TGCGCCAGCAGAGAACAGGGGGATACCGGGGAGCTGTTTTTT.

This clone has a handful of counts. The J gene is TRBJ2-1, the V gene TRBV4-2, with 11 bases fitting TRBD2. V was clipped by 4 bases and J by 6 bases; unmatched bases: 5. Per germline, CDR1 LGHNA and CDR2 YNFKEQ. This CDR3 is 15 amino acids long. The CDR3 loop is CASSLGTSGLNEQFF. The DNA for the CDR3 is TGTGCCAGCAGCCTCGGGACTAGCGGACTCAATGAGCAGTTCTTC.

The chain is built from TRBV5-4 and TRBJ2-1, with 7 bases identical to TRBD2. Germline assignment: CDR1 SGHNT and CDR2 YYREEE (reference sequence). The CDR3 runs to 13 residues. The junction had 13 bases not matched to a gene; V was cut back by 4 bases and J by 15 bases. Here the CDR3 reads CASSGWRLAGMFF. As DNA, the CDR3 is TGTGCCAGCAGCGGGTGGAGACTAGCAGGGATGTTCTTC.

The chain combines TRBV28 with TRBJ2-7; 10 positions match TRBD1. There are 14 residues in the CDR3. J gave up 7 bases and V 6 bases, and 9 bases lay outside the gene matches. Germline-derived CDR1 and CDR2 are MDHEN and SYDVKM. CDR3 loop: CASRLPGQGSEQYF. CDR3 bases: TGTGCCAGCAGGTTACCGGGACAGGGGTCGGAGCAGTACTTC. Based on the CDR3 plus reference TRBV28 and TRBJ2-7, the full variable domain is DVKVTQSSRYLVKRTGEKVFLECVQDMDHENMFWYRQDPGLGLRLIYFSYDVKMKEKGDIPEGYSVSREKKERFSLILESASTNQTSMYLCASRLPGQGSEQYFGPGTRLTVT.